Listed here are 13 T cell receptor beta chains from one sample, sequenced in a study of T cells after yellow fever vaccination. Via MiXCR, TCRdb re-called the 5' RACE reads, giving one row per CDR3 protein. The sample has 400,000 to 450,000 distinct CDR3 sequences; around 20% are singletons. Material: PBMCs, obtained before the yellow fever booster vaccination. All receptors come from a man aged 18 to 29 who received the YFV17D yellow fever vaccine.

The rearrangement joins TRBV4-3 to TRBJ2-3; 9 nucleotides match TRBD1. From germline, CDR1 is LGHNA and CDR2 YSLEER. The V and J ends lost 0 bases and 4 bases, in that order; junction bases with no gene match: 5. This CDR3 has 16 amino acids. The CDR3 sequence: CASSQDRGTGPDTQYF. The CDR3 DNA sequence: TGCGCCAGCAGCCAAGATAGGGGGACAGGGCCAGATACGCAGTATTTT.

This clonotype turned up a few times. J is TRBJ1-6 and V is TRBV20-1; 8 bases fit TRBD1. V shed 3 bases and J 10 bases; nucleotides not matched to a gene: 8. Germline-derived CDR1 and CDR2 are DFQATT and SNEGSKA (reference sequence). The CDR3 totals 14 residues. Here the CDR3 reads CSARRTGQGSPLHF. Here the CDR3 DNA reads TGCAGTGCTAGGAGGACAGGGCAAGGGTCACCCCTCCACTTT.

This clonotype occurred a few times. CDR3 residues: CASSEFGTGASTDTQYF. The CDR3 DNA is TGTGCCAGCAGTGAATTTGGTACCGGTGCTAGCACAGATACGCAGTATTTT. This chain joins TRBV25-1 and TRBJ2-3; D is unresolved. This CDR3 has 17 residues. CDR1 is MGHDK and CDR2 is SYGVNS in the germline V gene. Trimming removed 1 base from V and 0 bases from J, with 14 bases in between.

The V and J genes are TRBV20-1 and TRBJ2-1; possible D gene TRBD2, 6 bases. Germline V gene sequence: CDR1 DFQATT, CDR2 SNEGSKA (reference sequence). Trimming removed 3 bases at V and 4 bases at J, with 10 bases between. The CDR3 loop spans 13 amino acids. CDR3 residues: CSARFGGYNEQFF. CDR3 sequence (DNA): TGCAGTGCTAGGTTCGGGGGTTACAATGAGCAGTTCTTC.

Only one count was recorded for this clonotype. The CDR3 here is CASSRGGRNSPLHF. The CDR3 DNA is TGTGCCAGCAGCCGAGGGGGCAGGAATTCACCCCTCCACTTT. This rearrangement joins TRBV6-5 to TRBJ1-6, with TRBD1 matching 7 bases. The germline gives CDR1 MNHEY, CDR2 SVGAGI. This CDR3 comprises 14 residues. V trimming: 6 bases; J trimming: 7 bases; junction bases outside the gene matches: 6.

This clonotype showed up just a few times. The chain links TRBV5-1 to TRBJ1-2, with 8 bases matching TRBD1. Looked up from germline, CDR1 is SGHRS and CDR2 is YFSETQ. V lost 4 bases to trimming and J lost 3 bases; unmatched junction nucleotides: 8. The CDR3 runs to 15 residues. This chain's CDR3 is CASSLQGARDYGYTF. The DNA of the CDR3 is TGCGCCAGCAGCCTCCAGGGGGCTCGAGACTATGGCTACACCTTC.

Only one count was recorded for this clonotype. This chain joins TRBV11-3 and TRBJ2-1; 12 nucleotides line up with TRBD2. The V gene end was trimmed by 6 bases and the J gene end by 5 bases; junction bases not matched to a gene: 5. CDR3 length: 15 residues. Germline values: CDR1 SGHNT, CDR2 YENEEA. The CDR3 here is CASSKASGGDNEQFF. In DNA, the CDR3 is TGTGCCAGCAGTAAAGCTAGCGGGGGGGACAATGAGCAGTTCTTC.

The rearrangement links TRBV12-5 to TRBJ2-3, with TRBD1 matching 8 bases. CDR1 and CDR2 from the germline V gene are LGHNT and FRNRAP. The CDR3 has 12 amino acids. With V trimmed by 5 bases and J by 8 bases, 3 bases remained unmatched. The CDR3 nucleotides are TGTGCTAGTGGTCTCGGACAGGGTACGCAGTATTTT. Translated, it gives CASGLGQGTQYF.

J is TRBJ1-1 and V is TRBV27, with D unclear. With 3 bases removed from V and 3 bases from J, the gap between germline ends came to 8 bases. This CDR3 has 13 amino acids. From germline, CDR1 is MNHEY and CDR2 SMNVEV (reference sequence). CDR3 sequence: CASSFGRDTEAFF. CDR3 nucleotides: TGTGCCAGCAGTTTCGGAAGGGACACTGAAGCTTTCTTT.

The CDR3 is CATTGTAYNEQFF. As DNA, the CDR3 is TGTGCCACTACGGGGACAGCCTACAATGAGCAGTTCTTC. The chain couples TRBV19 to TRBJ2-1; TRBD1 agrees at 7 bases. V shed 10 bases and J 2 bases; nucleotides not matched to a gene: 5. The CDR3 is 13 residues long. Germline-derived CDR1 and CDR2 are LNHDA and SQIVND (reference sequence).

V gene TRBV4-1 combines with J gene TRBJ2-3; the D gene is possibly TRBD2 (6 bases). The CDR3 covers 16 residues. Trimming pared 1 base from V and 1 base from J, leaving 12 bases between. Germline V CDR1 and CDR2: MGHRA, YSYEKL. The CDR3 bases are TGCGCCAGCAGCCAAGTAATCTCTAGCGGCACAGATACGCAGTATTTT. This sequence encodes CASSQVISSGTDTQYF.

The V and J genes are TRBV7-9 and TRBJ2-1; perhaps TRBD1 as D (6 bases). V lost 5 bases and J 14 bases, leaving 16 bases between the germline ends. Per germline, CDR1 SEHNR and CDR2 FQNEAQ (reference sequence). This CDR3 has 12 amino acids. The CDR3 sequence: CASSPILYREFF. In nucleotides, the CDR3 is TGTGCCAGCAGCCCCATATTATACAGGGAGTTCTTC.

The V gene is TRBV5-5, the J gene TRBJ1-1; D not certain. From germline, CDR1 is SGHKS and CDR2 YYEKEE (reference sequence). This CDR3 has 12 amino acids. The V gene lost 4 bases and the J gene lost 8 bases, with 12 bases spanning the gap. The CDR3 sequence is CASSLTLGEAFF. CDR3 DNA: TGTGCCAGCAGCCTCACGTTAGGCGAAGCTTTCTTT.